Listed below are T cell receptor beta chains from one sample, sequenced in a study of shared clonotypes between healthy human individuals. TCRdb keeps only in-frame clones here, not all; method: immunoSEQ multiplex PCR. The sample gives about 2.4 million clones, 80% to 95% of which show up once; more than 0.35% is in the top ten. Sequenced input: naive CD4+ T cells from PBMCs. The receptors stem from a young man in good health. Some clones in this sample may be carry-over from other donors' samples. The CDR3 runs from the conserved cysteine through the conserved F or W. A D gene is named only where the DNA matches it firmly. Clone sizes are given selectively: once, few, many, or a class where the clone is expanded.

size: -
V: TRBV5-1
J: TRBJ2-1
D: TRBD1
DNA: TGCGCCAGCAGCCCACTCCCCCGGGACAGCTCCTACAATGAGCAGTTCTTC
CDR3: CASSPLPRDSSYNEQFF

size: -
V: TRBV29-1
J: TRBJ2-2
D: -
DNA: TGCAGCGTGAGCCCAACCACCGGGGAGCTGTTTTTT
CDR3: CSVSPTTGELFF

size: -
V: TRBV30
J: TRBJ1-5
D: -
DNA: TGTGCCTGGAGCCGGCCGGGGGGGAACAATCAGCCCCAGCATTTT
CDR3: CAWSRPGGNNQPQHF

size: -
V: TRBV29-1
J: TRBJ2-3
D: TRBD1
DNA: TGCAGCGTTGAGGGGGTCCAGGGACAGGACACAGATACGCAGTATTTT
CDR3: CSVEGVQGQDTDTQYF

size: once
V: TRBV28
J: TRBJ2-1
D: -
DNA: TGTGCCAGCAGTAGAACCGGGACCATAGCATCTCTCAAGCAGTTCTTC
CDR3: CASSRTGTIASLKQFF

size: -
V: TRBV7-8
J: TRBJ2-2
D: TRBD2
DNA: TGTGCCAGCAGCCCATTGACTAGCCTAGACACCGGGGAGCTGTTTTTT
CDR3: CASSPLTSLDTGELFF

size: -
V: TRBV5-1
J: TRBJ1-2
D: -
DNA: TGCGCCAGCAGCCTACAGAGTTCTAACTATGGCTACACCTTC
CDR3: CASSLQSSNYGYTF

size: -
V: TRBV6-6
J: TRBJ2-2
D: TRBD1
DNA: TGTGCCGGCCGGGACAGGGCGAACACCGGGGAGCTGTTTTTT
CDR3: CAGRDRANTGELFF

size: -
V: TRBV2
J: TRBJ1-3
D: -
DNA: TGTGCCAGCAGGCAAACACTGGGTTCTGGAAACACCATATATTTT
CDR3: CASRQTLGSGNTIYF

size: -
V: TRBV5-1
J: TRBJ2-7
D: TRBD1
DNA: TGCGCCAGCAGCCCCGACCCAACCGGGACAGGGGCCTACGAGCAGTACTTC
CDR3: CASSPDPTGTGAYEQYF

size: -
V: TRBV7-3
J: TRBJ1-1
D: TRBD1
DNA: TGTGCCAGCAGCCGACAGGGGGTAGACACTGAAGCTTTCTTT
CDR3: CASSRQGVDTEAFF

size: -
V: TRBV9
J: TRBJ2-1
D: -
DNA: TGTGCCAGCGGATCCGGGCTGGGACACGGAAAGCAGTTCTTC
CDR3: CASGSGLGHGKQFF

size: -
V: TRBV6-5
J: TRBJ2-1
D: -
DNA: TGTGCCAGCAGTTTGGACAGCCACAATGAGCAGTTCTTC
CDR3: CASSLDSHNEQFF

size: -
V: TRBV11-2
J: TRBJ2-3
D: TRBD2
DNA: TGTGCCAGCAGCTTACGGGGGGGTCCCACAGATACGCAGTATTTT
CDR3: CASSLRGGPTDTQYF

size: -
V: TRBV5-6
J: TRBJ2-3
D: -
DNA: TGTGCCAGCAGCTTACCAGGGGATACGCAGTATTTT
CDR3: CASSLPGDTQYF

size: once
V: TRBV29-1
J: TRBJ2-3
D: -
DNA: TGCAGCGTACCTACCGGCAGGGGAAGCACAGATACGCAGTATTTT
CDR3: CSVPTGRGSTDTQYF

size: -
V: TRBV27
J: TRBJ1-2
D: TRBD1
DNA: TGTGCCAGCAGTTGGGACAGGGTTGAAGGCTACACCTTC
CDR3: CASSWDRVEGYTF

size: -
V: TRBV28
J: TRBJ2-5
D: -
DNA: TGTGCCAGCAACCCTCCGGGGGAGACCCAGTACTTC
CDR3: CASNPPGETQYF

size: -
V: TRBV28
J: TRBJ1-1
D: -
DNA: TGTGCCAGCAACCTTGGGGCTCCTAGTGAAGCTTTCTTT
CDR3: CASNLGAPSEAFF

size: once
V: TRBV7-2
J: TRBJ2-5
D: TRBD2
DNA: TGTGCCAGCAGCTTAAGGTCAGCGGGAGGGATGGAGACCCAGTACTTC
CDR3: CASSLRSAGGMETQYF

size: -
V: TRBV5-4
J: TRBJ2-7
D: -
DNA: TGTGCCAGCAGCTTATTAGGGTCTGGCCACGAGCAGTACTTC
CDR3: CASSLLGSGHEQYF

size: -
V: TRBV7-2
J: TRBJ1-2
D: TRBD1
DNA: TGTGCCAGCAGCCCCCGGGACAGGGGAAACTATGGCTACACCTTC
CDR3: CASSPRDRGNYGYTF

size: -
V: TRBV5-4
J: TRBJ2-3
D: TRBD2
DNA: TGTGCCAGCAGCTTGTCTCTAGCGGGAGGCCCAGATACGCAGTATTTT
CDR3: CASSLSLAGGPDTQYF

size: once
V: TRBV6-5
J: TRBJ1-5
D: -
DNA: TGTGCCAGCAGTTATGGCAGGGAAGGTCAGCCCCAGCATTTT
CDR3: CASSYGREGQPQHF

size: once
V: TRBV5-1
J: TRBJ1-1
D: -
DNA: TGCGCCAGCAGCGCCAGGGGTGACACTGAAGCTTTCTTT
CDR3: CASSARGDTEAFF

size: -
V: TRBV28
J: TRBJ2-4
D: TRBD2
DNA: TGTGCCAGCAGTCCCCCCTCGAGCGGGGCCGGGGAGAATCAGTACTTC
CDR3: CASSPPSSGAGENQYF

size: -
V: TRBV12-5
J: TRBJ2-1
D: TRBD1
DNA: TGTGCTAGTGGCCCCGGGACAGGGGGTCACAATGAGCAGTTCTTC
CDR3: CASGPGTGGHNEQFF

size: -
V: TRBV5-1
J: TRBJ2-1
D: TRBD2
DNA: TGCGCCAGCAGTCGTGCAGTTACGGGACTAGCCCAGTTCTTC
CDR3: CASSRAVTGLAQFF

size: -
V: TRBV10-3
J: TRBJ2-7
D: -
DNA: TGTGCCATCAGTGGGGGGTTAGGGGTCAACGAGCAGTACTTC
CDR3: CAISGGLGVNEQYF

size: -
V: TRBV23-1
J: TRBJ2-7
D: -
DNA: TGCGCCAGCAGGCATCAGGAGAGCTCCTACGAGCAGTACTTC
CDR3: CASRHQESSYEQYF

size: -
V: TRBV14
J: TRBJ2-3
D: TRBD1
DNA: TGTGCCAGCAGCCAGGACAGGGGGCCCGCAGATACGCAGTATTTT
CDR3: CASSQDRGPADTQYF

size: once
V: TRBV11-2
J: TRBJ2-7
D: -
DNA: TGTGCCAGCAGCTTACTTTGGGGGAATCTAGCCGAGCAGTACTTC
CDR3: CASSLLWGNLAEQYF

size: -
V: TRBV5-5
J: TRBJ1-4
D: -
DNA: TGTGCCAGCAGCCTGGTGGGTATAAGCCCTAATGAAAAACTGTTTTTT
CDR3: CASSLVGISPNEKLFF

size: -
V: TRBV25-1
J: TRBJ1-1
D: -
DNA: TGTGCCAGCAGTGATTTTACGAACACTGAAGCTTTCTTT
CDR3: CASSDFTNTEAFF

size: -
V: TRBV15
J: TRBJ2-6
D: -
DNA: TGTGCCACCAGCAGAGACGCTTACAGGGCGGCCGGGGCCAACGTCCTGACTTTC
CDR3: CATSRDAYRAAGANVLTF

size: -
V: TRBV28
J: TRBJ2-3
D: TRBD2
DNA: TGTGCCAGCAGTAGGCGGAGATTGGGCGGGAGGAGGGAGGCCACAGATACGCAGTATTTT
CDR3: CASSRRRLGGRREATDTQYF

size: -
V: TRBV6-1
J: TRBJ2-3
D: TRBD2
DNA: TGTGCCAGCAGTGATCGAAGGACTAGCGGGATACGCACAGATACGCAGTATTTT
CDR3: CASSDRRTSGIRTDTQYF

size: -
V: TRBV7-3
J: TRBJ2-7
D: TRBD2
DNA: TGTGCCAGCACCAAGCCCAACGGGACTAGTGTACCCTACGAGCAGTACTTC
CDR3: CASTKPNGTSVPYEQYF

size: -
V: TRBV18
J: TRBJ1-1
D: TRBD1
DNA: TGTGCCAGCTCACCAACGGACAGGGGGCCATTGGGGAACACTGAAGCTTTCTTT
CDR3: CASSPTDRGPLGNTEAFF

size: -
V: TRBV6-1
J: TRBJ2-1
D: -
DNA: TGTGCCAGCAGTCTTCGCACCTGGGGGTCGCAGTTCTTC
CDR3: CASSLRTWGSQFF

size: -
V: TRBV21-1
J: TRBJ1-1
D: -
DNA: TGTGCCAGCAGCAATGAAGGGGTTCAAAGAGGAACTGAAGCTTTCTTT
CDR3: CASSNEGVQRGTEAFF

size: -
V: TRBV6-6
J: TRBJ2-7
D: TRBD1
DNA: TGTGCCAGCAGTTACTCTGGACAGGGCCCCTACGAGCAGTACTTC
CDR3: CASSYSGQGPYEQYF